This TCR beta chain came from a study of blood T cell repertoires in COVID-19. Study-level information: Samples came from the United States, Italy and Spain, spanning acute and convalescent COVID-19. PBMCs, B-cell-depleted T cells, or T cells provided the cDNA or gDNA that made up the material.

The repertoire was sequenced with immunoSEQ multiplex PCR; TCRdb's copy has only in-frame clones and lacks some. The sample contains some 57,000 clones, 85% of which appear only once. V dropped 5 bases and J dropped 9; count of bases not matched to a gene: 8. CDR3 size: 15 residues. Germline assignment: CDR1 SEHNR and CDR2 FQNEAQ (reference sequence). The sequenced sample was peripheral blood. The rearrangement uses TRBV7-9 and TRBJ1-3, with 12 bases fitting TRBD1. The clonotype originates from a human donor in a cohort sampled during active COVID-19. The CDR3 DNA follows: TGTGCCAGCAGCCAGCGGGACAGGGGGCGAAGCACCATATATTTT. It codes for CASSQRDRGRSTIYF.